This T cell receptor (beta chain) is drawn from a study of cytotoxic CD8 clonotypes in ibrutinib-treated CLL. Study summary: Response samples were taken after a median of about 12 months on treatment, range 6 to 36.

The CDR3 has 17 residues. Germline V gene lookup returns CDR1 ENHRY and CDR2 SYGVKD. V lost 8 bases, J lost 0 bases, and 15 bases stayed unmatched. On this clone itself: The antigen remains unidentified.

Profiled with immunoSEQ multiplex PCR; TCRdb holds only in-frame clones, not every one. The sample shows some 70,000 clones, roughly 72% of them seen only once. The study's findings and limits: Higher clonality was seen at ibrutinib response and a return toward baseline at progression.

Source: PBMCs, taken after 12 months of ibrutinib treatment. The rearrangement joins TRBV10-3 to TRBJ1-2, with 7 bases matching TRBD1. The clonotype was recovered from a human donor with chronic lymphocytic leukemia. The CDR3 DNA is TGTGCCATCGGGCCCCACGGACAGGCGTCAGCTAACTATGGCTACACCTTC. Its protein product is CAIGPHGQASANYGYTF.